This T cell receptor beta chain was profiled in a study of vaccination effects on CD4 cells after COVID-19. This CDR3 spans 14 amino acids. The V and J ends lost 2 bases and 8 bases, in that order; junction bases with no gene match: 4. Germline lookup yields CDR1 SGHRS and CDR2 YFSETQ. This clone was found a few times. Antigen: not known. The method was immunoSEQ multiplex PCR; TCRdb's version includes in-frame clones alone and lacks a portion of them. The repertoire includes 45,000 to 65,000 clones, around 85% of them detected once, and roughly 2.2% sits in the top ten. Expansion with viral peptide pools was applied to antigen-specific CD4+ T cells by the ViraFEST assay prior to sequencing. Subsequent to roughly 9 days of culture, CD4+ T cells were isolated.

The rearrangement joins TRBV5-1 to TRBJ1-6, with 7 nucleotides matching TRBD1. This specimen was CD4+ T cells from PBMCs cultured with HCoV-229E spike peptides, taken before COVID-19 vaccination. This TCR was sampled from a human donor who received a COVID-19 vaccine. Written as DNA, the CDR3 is TGCGCCAGCAGCTTACAGGGGAATGATTCACCCCTCCACTTT. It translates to CASSLQGNDSPLHF.